This is a list of T cell receptor beta chains from one sample in a study of CD8 T cells in Susac syndrome. Via MiXCR, TCRdb re-called the immunoSEQ multiplex PCR reads, giving one row per CDR3 protein. The sample has roughly 120,000 distinct CDR3 sequences, approximately 94% seen once. Sequencing was done on a sample of CD4+ T cells from PBMCs. All receptors come from a human donor in good health. Each CDR3 is given with its conserved first and last residue. A D gene is named only where the DNA matches it firmly. Only some rows state a clone size, as once, few, many or a class for expanded clones.

>TRBV12-3/TRBV12-4|TRBJ1-6|NA|NA
TGTGCCAGCAGCCGGGACGCCGATTCGTTCTCCTATAATTCACCCCTCCACTTT
CASSRDADSFSYNSPLHF
>TRBV6-5|TRBJ1-2|NA|NA
TGTGCCAGCAGTACAGGGTGGTATGGCTACACCTTC
CASSTGWYGYTF
>TRBV20-1|TRBJ1-2|once|NA
TGCAGTGCTCCAAGGCTTAATGGCTACACCTTC
CSAPRLNGYTF
>TRBV2|TRBJ2-1|NA|TRBD1
TGTGCCAGCAGCCGAAGGCGGCAGGGGGAGTACAATGAGCAGTTCTTC
CASSRRRQGEYNEQFF
>TRBV20-1|TRBJ2-3|NA|NA
TGCAGTGCTAGAGAGGTCCCCACAGATACGCAGTATTTT
CSAREVPTDTQYF
>TRBV4-3|TRBJ2-7|NA|TRBD2
TGCGCCAGCAGCCGGGTAGCGGGAGTGCCCTACGAGCAGTACTTC
CASSRVAGVPYEQYF
>TRBV12-3/TRBV12-4|TRBJ2-5|NA|NA
TGTGCCAGCAGTTCCGGGACACCCCATAACCAGTACTTC
CASSSGTPHNQYF
>TRBV24-1|TRBJ2-7|NA|TRBD1
TGTGCCACCAGCAAAGGACAGGGGGCCTACGAGCAGTACTTC
CATSKGQGAYEQYF
>TRBV19|TRBJ2-3|NA|TRBD1
TGTGCCAGTAGTATCGACAGGGGGACAGATACGCAGTATTTT
CASSIDRGTDTQYF
>TRBV29-1|TRBJ1-2|NA|TRBD1
TGCAGCGTTGATGCTGACAGGGTCATTGGCTACACCTTC
CSVDADRVIGYTF
>TRBV5-1|TRBJ1-5|NA|NA
TGCGCCAGCAGCTTGGTCGGCGATCAGCCCCAGCATTTT
CASSLVGDQPQHF
>TRBV19|TRBJ2-2|NA|NA
TGTGCCAGTAGTATACTAACGAACACCGGGGAGCTGTTTTTT
CASSILTNTGELFF
>TRBV5-1|TRBJ2-3|NA|NA
TGCGCCAGCAGCTTGGTTTCGAGGGTTGGCACAGATACGCAGTATTTT
CASSLVSRVGTDTQYF
>TRBV19|TRBJ2-5|NA|TRBD2
TGTGCCAGTACCCAGGGACTAGCGGGAGTTGAGACCCAGTACTTC
CASTQGLAGVETQYF
>TRBV2|TRBJ2-3|once|TRBD2
TGTGCCAGCAGCTGGGGACTAGCGGGAGGGCTAAGCACAGATACGCAGTATTTT
CASSWGLAGGLSTDTQYF
>TRBV4-1|TRBJ2-5|NA|TRBD2
TGCGCCAGCAGCCCCGGGACTAGCGGAAAAGAGACCCAGTACTTC
CASSPGTSGKETQYF
>TRBV23-1|TRBJ2-1|NA|NA
TGCGCCAGCAGTCAACCCAATGAGCAGTTCTTC
CASSQPNEQFF
>TRBV6-1|TRBJ1-3|NA|NA
TGTGCCAGCAGCAGGGACTCTGGAAACACCATATATTTT
CASSRDSGNTIYF
>TRBV3-1|TRBJ2-1|once|NA
TGTGCCAGCAGCCAAGAAACGGGAGAGGTCTACAATGAGCAGTTCTTC
CASSQETGEVYNEQFF
>TRBV2|TRBJ2-2|NA|TRBD2
TGTGCCGGCATCGGGGGGGTCGGCACCGGGGAGCTGTTTTTT
CAGIGGVGTGELFF
>TRBV7-9|TRBJ1-1|NA|NA
TGTGCCAGCAGCCGCGCCGAGGGGGCTGAAGCTTTCTTT
CASSRAEGAEAFF
>TRBV20-1|TRBJ2-3|NA|TRBD2
TGCAGTGCTAGGCCTAGCGGGAGTGGGACAGATACGCAGTATTTT
CSARPSGSGTDTQYF
>TRBV3-1|TRBJ2-7|once|NA
TGTGCCAGCAGCCCCGGCAGGGGCGAGCAGTACTTC
CASSPGRGEQYF
>TRBV6-5|TRBJ1-5|NA|TRBD1
TGTGCCAGCAGTCCTCGGACAGGGACGCATCAGCCCCAGCATTTT
CASSPRTGTHQPQHF
>TRBV27|TRBJ2-7|NA|TRBD2
TGTGCCACCACCGGGACTAACAACTACGAGCAGTACTTC
CATTGTNNYEQYF
>TRBV2|TRBJ2-2|NA|TRBD1
TGTGCCAGCAGTCCGGGACAGGGAATCACCGGGGAGCTGTTTTTT
CASSPGQGITGELFF
>TRBV29-1|TRBJ1-2|NA|TRBD1
TGCAGCGTTGAAGAGGGTACCGGGACAGCCTATGGCTACACCTTC
CSVEEGTGTAYGYTF
>TRBV20-1|TRBJ1-2|NA|TRBD1
TGCAGTGCTAGCGGGACAGGGAGCAACGGCTACACCTTC
CSASGTGSNGYTF
>TRBV5-1|TRBJ2-7|NA|NA
TGCGCCAGCAGCGCGTCCGGACCGTCCTCCTACGAGCAGTACTTC
CASSASGPSSYEQYF
>TRBV2|TRBJ1-2|NA|NA
TGTGCCAGCAGTGAAGAGCAGGGTCGGAACTATGGCTACACCTTC
CASSEEQGRNYGYTF
>TRBV6-5|TRBJ2-7|NA|NA
TGTGCCAGCAGCCGAAACGGGGTACCCTACGAGCAGTACTTC
CASSRNGVPYEQYF
>TRBV2|TRBJ1-5|NA|NA
TGTGCCAGCAGTAGGGAGGCTCGGGGGCAGCCCCAGCATTTT
CASSREARGQPQHF
>TRBV12-3/TRBV12-4|TRBJ2-1|NA|NA
TGTGCCAGCAGTGGGACGACCTTCTCCTACAATGAGCAGTTCTTC
CASSGTTFSYNEQFF
>TRBV20-1|TRBJ2-2|NA|NA
TGCAGTGCTAGAGATCCTGGCAGGGGGAACACCGGGGAGCTGTTTTTT
CSARDPGRGNTGELFF
>TRBV11-2|TRBJ2-7|NA|TRBD2
TGTGCCAGCAGCCCGGCCCGCCCCAGCGGGAGCTCCTACGAGCAGTACTTC
CASSPARPSGSSYEQYF
>TRBV4-2|TRBJ1-2|once|NA
TGTGCCAGCAGCCATAACGTCCAACGGGGGGACTATGGCTACACCTTC
CASSHNVQRGDYGYTF
>TRBV6-6|TRBJ2-7|NA|TRBD2
TGTGCCAGCAGGAGCGGGGACTTCTCCTACGAGCAGTACTTC
CASRSGDFSYEQYF
>TRBV7-3|TRBJ2-5|NA|TRBD1
TGTGCCAGCAGTTTCTCAGGGGGCAAAGAGACCCAGTACTTC
CASSFSGGKETQYF
>TRBV12-3/TRBV12-4|TRBJ2-1|once|NA
TGTGCCAGCAGCCGAGACGACAGGACGGAAGAGCAGTTCTTC
CASSRDDRTEEQFF
>TRBV29-1|TRBJ1-1|NA|NA
TGCAGCGTTGAGGGGAAGAGAGGATCCCTTCACACTGAAGCTTTCTTT
CSVEGKRGSLHTEAFF
>TRBV5-1|TRBJ1-4|NA|TRBD1
TGCGCCAGCAGCCAGGACAGGGAAAAACTGTTTTTT
CASSQDREKLFF